The 13 T cell receptor beta chains given below trace back to one sample, sequenced in a study of T cells after posttransplantation cyclophosphamide. Profiling relied on immunoSEQ multiplex PCR, and the TCRdb table lists in-frame clones only, not all of them. The data show 25,000 to 40,000 clones, with 90% to 95% seen just once and around 0.1% held by the top ten. Cells defined as naive were viable CD3+CD4+ or CD3+CD8+ and CCR7+CD45RA+CD45RO-CD95-CD27+CD28+. Sequences were obtained from naive CD4+ T cells sorted from blood. These receptors were obtained from a man under 40 in good health and a related stem cell transplant donor.

V is TRBV29-1 and J is TRBJ1-1; D perhaps matches TRBD1 (6 bases). This CDR3 comprises 14 residues. From germline, CDR1 is SQVTM and CDR2 ANQGSEA. The V end was cut by 3 bases, the J end by 3 bases, with 14 bases between. The CDR3 DNA sequence: TGCAGCGTTGACCCTAACCCAGGGGACACTGAAGCTTTCTTT. As protein: CSVDPNPGDTEAFF.

The chain combines TRBV6-6 with TRBJ2-5, with D perhaps matching TRBD2 (6 bases). Trimming removed 5 bases at V and 4 bases at J, with 20 bases between. Germline V gene data show CDR1 as MNHNY and CDR2 as SVGAGI (reference sequence). The CDR3 is 16 residues long. Here the CDR3 reads CASSKPGMGGPETQYF. In DNA, the CDR3 is TGTGCCAGCAGTAAGCCGGGAATGGGAGGCCCAGAGACCCAGTACTTC.

V usage is TRBV2 and J usage is TRBJ1-2; 9 nucleotides match TRBD1. This CDR3 is 17 amino acids long. Trimming at V came to 3 bases and at J to 3 bases, leaving 11 bases not matched to a gene. Germline V lookup: CDR1 SNHLY, CDR2 FYNNEI. CDR3 protein: CASSDPLQGARDYGYTF. CDR3 bases: TGTGCCAGCAGTGATCCGCTACAGGGGGCAAGAGACTATGGCTACACCTTC.

The CDR3 DNA reads TGTGCCAGCAGTTCACTAGCGGGGCGCACCTACGAGCAGTACTTC. Translated, it gives CASSSLAGRTYEQYF. This rearrangement joins TRBV6-5 to TRBJ2-5, with 10 bases lining up with TRBD2. The J call is doubtful: the DNA matches TRBJ2-7 better. The CDR3 totals 15 residues. From germline, CDR1 is MNHEY and CDR2 SVGAGI.

The chain recombines TRBV4-1 with TRBJ2-3, with D perhaps matching TRBD1 (5 bases). CDR1 and CDR2 (germline): MGHRA, YSYEKL. The CDR3 covers 17 residues. V was cut by 1 base and J by 6 bases, with 20 bases left in between. CDR3 bases: TGCGCCAGCAGCCAAGGGTTGTCGGCAGGGCCAAGGGATACGCAGTATTTT. It encodes CASSQGLSAGPRDTQYF.

This chain's CDR3 is CATSRDRRSNEKLFF. In DNA, the CDR3 is TGTGCCACCAGCAGAGATAGGAGGAGTAATGAAAAACTGTTTTTT. The chain has TRBV15 and TRBJ1-4; D not certain. Germline V lookup: CDR1 LNHNV, CDR2 YYDKDF (reference sequence). This CDR3 has 15 amino acids. V lost 0 bases and J 4 bases, leaving 9 bases between the germline ends.

The genes are TRBV2 and TRBJ2-3; 7 bases map to TRBD2. The length of the CDR3 is 13 residues. Trimming removed 6 bases from V and 0 bases from J; junction bases left unmatched: 0. CDR1 is SNHLY and CDR2 is FYNNEI in the germline V gene. As DNA, the CDR3 is TGTGCCAGCAGGACTAGCAGCACAGATACGCAGTATTTT. Translation gives CASRTSSTDTQYF.

J is TRBJ2-7 and V is TRBV7-9; D not resolved. Germline CDR1 reads SEHNR; CDR2 reads FQNEAQ (reference sequence). V dropped 4 bases and J dropped 2 bases, with 12 bases sitting between them. This CDR3 is built from 14 residues. Here the CDR3 reads CASSSPTDTYEQYF. In DNA form, the CDR3 reads TGTGCCAGCAGCTCCCCGACTGATACCTACGAGCAGTACTTC.

This clone was recorded once. The J gene is TRBJ2-7, the V gene TRBV5-4, with D possibly matching TRBD2 (6 bases). V gave up 0 bases and J gave up 11 bases, with 15 bases separating them. This CDR3 has 13 amino acids. Per germline, CDR1 SGHNT and CDR2 YYREEE (reference sequence). CDR3 in amino acids: CASSLEGVGGEYF. CDR3 nucleotides: TGTGCCAGCAGCTTGGAAGGTGTTGGAGGGGAGTACTTC.

The chain recombines TRBV11-3 with TRBJ2-4, with TRBD1 identical over 8 bases. CDR1 is SGHNT and CDR2 is YENEEA in the germline V gene. CDR3 length: 12 amino acids. J was trimmed by 8 bases and V by 5 bases; bases with no gene match: 2. The CDR3 DNA reads as TGTGCCAGCAGCCCAGGGGGCGACATTCAGTACTTC. Amino acids: CASSPGGDIQYF.

The V and J genes are TRBV11-1 and TRBJ2-3, with TRBD2 matching 8 bases. The CDR3 totals 16 residues. V was clipped by 4 bases and J by 0 bases; unmatched bases: 6. CDR1 and CDR2 from the germline V gene are SGHAT and FQDESV (reference sequence). The CDR3 DNA is TGTGCCAGCAGCTCTAGAGCGGGGGAGAGCACAGATACGCAGTATTTT. This encodes CASSSRAGESTDTQYF.

The chain employs TRBV29-1 and TRBJ1-1; D perhaps matches TRBD1 (6 bases). Germline values: CDR1 SQVTM, CDR2 ANQGSEA. The V end was cut by 7 bases, the J end by 4 bases, with 16 bases between. The CDR3 spans 13 residues. CDR3: CSAYREGGTEAFF. In DNA, the CDR3 is TGCAGCGCCTACAGGGAAGGCGGCACTGAAGCTTTCTTT. The whole variable domain, remainder taken from reference TRBV29-1 and TRBJ1-1, is SAVISQKPSRDICQRGTSLTIQCQVDSQVTMMFWYRQQPGQSLTLIATANQGSEATYESGFVIDKFPISRPNLTFSTLTVSNMSPEDSSIYLCSAYREGGTEAFFGQGTRLTVV.

CDR3 sequence (DNA): TGTGCCAGCAGCTTGGCCGGGGGGGGTTACAATGAGCAGTTCTTC. Translated: CASSLAGGGYNEQFF. The chain employs TRBV5-4 and TRBJ2-1; 8 positions match TRBD2. Germline-derived CDR1 and CDR2 are SGHNT and YYREEE (reference sequence). The CDR3 spans 15 residues. V shed 0 bases, J shed 4 bases, and the junction held 3 bases outside the gene matches.